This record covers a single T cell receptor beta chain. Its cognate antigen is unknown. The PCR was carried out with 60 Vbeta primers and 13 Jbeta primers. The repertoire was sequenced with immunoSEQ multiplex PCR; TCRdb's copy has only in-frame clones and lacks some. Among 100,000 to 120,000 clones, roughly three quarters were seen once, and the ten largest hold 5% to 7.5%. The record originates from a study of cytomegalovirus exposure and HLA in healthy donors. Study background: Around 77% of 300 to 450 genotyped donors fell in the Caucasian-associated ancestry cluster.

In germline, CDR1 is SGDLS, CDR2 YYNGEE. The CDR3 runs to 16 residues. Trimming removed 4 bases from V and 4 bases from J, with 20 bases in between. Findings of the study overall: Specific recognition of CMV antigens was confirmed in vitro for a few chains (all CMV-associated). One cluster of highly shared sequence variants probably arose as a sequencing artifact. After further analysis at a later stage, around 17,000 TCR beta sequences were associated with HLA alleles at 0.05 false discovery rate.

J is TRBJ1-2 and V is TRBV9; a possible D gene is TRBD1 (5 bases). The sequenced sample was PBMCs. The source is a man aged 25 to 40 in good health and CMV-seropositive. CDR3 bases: TGTGCCAGCAGCTCCAGTGGAGGCAGGGAGGGCTATGGCTACACCTTC. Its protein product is CASSSSGGREGYGYTF.